Reported below is one T cell receptor beta chain. Antigen unknown. Germline CDR1 SGHTA, CDR2 FQGNSA. After removal of 5 bases from V and 5 bases from J, the junction contained 4 bases not matched to a gene. There are 14 residues in the CDR3. The data derive from a study of cytomegalovirus exposure and HLA in healthy donors. Whole-study findings and limits: A later analysis linked a missense DCLRE1C variant to TCR beta V- and J-gene trimming.

Primers for the PCR totalled 60 Vbeta and 13 Jbeta. TCRdb's table, derived via immunoSEQ multiplex PCR, lists solely in-frame clones and lacks some. This table lists fewer than 45,000 clones. The rearrangement links TRBV7-2 to TRBJ1-1; 11 bases map to TRBD1. The sequence derives from a woman aged 25 to 39 in good health and CMV-seronegative. The sequenced material came from PBMCs. The CDR3 sequence: CASSTGTGGTEAFF. Here the CDR3 DNA reads TGTGCCAGCAGCACTGGGACAGGGGGGACTGAAGCTTTCTTT.